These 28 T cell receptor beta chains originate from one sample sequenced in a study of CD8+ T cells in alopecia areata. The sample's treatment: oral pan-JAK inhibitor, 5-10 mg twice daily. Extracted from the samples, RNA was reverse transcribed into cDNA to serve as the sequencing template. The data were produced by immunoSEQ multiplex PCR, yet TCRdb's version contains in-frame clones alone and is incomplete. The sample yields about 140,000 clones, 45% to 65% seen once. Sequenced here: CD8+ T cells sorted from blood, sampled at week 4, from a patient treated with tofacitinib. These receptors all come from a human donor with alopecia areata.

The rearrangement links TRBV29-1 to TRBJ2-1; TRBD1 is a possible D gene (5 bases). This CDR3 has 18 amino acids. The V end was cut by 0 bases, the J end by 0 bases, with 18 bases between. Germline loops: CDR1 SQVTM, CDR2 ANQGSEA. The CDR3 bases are TGCAGCGTTGAAGAGGTAGCAGGGCCACCGATCTCCTACAATGAGCAGTTCTTC. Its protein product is CSVEEVAGPPISYNEQFF.

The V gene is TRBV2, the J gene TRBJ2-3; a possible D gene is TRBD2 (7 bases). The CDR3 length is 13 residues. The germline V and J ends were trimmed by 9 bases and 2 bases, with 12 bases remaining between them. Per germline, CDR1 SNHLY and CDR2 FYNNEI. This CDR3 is CAREGGATDTQYF. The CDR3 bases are TGTGCCAGGGAGGGGGGGGCCACAGATACGCAGTATTTT.

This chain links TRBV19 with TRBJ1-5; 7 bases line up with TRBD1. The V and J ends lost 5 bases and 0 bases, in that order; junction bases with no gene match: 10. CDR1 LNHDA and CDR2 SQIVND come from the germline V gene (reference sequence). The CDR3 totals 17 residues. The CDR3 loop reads CASSQGQSRYSNQPQHF. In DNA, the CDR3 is TGTGCCAGTAGTCAGGGACAGTCCAGATATAGCAATCAGCCCCAGCATTTT.

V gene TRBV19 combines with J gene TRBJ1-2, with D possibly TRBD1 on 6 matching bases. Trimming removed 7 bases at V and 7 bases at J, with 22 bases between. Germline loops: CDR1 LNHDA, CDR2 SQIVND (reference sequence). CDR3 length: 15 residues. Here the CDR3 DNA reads TGTGCCAGTACCCATCGACCGACTCAAGGGGGTGGCTACACCTTC. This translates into CASTHRPTQGGGYTF.

For the CDR3, the DNA is TGTGCCAGCAGTAGAGTTCTAGCGGGGGGGCCCGGGGAGCTGTTTTTT. Protein product: CASSRVLAGGPGELFF. The chain links TRBV27 to TRBJ2-2; 12 nucleotides line up with TRBD2. Germline values: CDR1 MNHEY, CDR2 SMNVEV (reference sequence). V gave up 5 bases and J gave up 6 bases; unmatched junction bases: 7. The CDR3 totals 16 residues.

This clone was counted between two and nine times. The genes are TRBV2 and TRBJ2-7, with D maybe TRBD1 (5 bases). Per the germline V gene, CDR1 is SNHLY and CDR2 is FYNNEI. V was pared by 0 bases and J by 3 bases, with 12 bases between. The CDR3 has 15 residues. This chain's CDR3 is CASSEAADSYYEQYF. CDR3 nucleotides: TGTGCCAGCAGTGAAGCCGCAGACAGTTACTACGAGCAGTACTTC.

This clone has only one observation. The CDR3 DNA reads as TGTGCCAGCAGACGACAGGGGATTGAGCCCCAGCATTTT. As protein: CASRRQGIEPQHF. V gene TRBV27 combines with J gene TRBJ1-5, with TRBD1 matching 8 bases. Germline V gene data show CDR1 as MNHEY and CDR2 as SMNVEV (reference sequence). The CDR3 has 13 residues. The ends lost 6 bases at V and 8 bases at J; junction bases unmatched: 6.

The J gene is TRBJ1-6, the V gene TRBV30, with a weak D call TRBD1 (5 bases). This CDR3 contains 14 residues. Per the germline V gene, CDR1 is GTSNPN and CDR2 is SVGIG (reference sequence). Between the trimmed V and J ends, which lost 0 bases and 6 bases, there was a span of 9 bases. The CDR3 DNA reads TGTGCCTGGAGTGTGGGGCACGCTAATTCACCCCTCCACTTT. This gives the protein CAWSVGHANSPLHF.

Here the CDR3 DNA reads TGTGCCAGCAGCTTAGAAGGATCGGACAGGTTCTACGAGCAGTACTTC. Its translation: CASSLEGSDRFYEQYF. The rearrangement uses TRBV11-2 and TRBJ2-7, with 7 nucleotides matching TRBD1. Per germline, CDR1 SGHAT and CDR2 FQNNGV. Trimming at V came to 0 bases and at J to 3 bases, leaving 8 bases not matched to a gene. The CDR3 sequence is 16 residues long. Together with reference TRBV11-2 and TRBJ2-7, the CDR3 gives the full variable domain: EAGVAQSPRYKIIEKRQSVAFWCNPISGHATLYWYQQILGQGPKLLIQFQNNGVVDDSQLPKDRFSAERLKGVDSTLKIQPAKLEDSAVYLCASSLEGSDRFYEQYFGPGTRLTVT.

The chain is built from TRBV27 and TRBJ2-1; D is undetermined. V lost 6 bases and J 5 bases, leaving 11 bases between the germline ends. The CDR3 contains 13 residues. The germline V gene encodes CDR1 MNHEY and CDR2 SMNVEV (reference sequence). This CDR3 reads CASSYGRNNEQFF. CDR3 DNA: TGTGCCAGCAGCTACGGACGGAACAATGAGCAGTTCTTC.

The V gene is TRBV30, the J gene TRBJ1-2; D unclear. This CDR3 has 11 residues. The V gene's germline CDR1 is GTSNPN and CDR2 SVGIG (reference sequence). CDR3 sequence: CAIGRLYGYTF. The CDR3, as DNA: TGTGCAATTGGACGGCTCTATGGCTACACCTTC.

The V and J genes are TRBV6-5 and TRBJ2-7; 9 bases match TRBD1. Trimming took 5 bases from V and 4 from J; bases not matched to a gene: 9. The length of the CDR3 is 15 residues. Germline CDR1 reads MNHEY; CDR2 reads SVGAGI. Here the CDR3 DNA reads TGTGCCAGCAGTCAGGGGACAGGGAACGATTACGAGCAGTACTTC. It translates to CASSQGTGNDYEQYF.

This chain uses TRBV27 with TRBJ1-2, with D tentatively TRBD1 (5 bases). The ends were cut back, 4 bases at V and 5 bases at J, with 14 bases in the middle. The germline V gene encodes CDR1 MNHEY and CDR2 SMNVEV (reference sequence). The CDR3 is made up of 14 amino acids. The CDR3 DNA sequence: TGTGCCAGCAGTTCCGTCGGGGAGGGGTATGGCTACACCTTC. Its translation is CASSSVGEGYGYTF.

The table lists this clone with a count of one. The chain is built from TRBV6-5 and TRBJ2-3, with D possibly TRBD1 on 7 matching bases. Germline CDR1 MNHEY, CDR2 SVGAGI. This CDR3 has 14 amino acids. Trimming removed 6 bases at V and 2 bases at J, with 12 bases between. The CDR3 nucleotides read TGTGCCAGCAGCGAGGAGGGGGCCACAGATACGCAGTATTTT. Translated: CASSEEGATDTQYF.

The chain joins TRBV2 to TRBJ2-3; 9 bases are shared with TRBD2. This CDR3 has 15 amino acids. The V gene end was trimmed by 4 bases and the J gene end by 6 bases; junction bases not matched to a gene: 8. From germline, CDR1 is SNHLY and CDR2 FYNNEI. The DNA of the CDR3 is TGTGCCAGCAGTGCCTTAGCGGGGGAGCGGGATACGCAGTATTTT. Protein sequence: CASSALAGERDTQYF.

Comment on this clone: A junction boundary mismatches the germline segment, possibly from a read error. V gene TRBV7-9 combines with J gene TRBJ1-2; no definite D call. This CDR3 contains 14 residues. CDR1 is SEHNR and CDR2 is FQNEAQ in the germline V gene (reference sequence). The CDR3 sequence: CASSLAGSPHGYTF. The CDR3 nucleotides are TGTGCCAGCAGCCTAGCGGGCAGCCCCCATGGCTACACCTTC.

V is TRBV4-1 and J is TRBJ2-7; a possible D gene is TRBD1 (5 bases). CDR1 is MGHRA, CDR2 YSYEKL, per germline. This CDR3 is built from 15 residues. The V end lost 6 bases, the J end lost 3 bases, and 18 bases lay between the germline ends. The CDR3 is CASRITLDTYYEQYF. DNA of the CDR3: TGCGCCAGCAGGATAACCCTGGACACATACTACGAGCAGTACTTC.

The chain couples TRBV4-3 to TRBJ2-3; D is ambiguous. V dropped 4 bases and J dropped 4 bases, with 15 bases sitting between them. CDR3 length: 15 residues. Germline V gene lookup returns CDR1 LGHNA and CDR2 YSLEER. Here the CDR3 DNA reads TGCGCCAGCAGCCGATTAGATTCCCACTCAGATACGCAGTATTTT. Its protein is CASSRLDSHSDTQYF.

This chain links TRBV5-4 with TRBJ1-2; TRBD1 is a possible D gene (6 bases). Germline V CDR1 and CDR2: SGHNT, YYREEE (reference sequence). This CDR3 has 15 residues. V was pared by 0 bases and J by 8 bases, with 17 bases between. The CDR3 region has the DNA TGTGCCAGCAGCTTGGAAGCGGGGGCGTCTAGCGGCTACACCTTC. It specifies CASSLEAGASSGYTF.

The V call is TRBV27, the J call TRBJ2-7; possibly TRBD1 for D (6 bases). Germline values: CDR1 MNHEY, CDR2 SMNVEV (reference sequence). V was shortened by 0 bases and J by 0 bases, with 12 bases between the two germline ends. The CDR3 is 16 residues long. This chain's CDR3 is CASSLSSGAISYEQYF. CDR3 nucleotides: TGTGCCAGCAGTTTATCTTCAGGGGCTATCTCCTACGAGCAGTACTTC.

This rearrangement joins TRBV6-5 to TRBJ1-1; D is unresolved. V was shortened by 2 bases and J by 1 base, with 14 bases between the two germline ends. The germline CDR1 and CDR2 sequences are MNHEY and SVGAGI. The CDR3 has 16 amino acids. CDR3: CASSYLASQPNTEAFF. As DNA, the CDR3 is TGTGCCAGCAGTTACCTGGCTTCTCAGCCGAACACTGAAGCTTTCTTT.

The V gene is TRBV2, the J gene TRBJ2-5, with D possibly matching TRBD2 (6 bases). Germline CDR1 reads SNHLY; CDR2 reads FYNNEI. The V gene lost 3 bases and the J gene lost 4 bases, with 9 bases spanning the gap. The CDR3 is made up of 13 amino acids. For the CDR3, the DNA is TGTGCCAGCAGTGAGCGGGGACGAGAGACCCAGTACTTC. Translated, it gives CASSERGRETQYF.

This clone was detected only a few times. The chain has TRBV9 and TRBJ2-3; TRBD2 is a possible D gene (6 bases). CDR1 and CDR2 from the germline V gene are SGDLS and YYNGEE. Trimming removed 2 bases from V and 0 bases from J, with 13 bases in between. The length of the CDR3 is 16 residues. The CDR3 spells CASSVRIADSTDTQYF. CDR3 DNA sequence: TGTGCCAGCAGCGTGAGGATAGCGGATAGCACAGATACGCAGTATTTT.

CDR3: CSVERRVGYTF. The CDR3, as DNA: TGCAGCGTGGAACGCAGGGTTGGGTACACCTTC. The gene calls are TRBV29-1 and TRBJ1-2; a possible D gene is TRBD1 (5 bases). Germline CDR1 is SQVTM and CDR2 is ANQGSEA. The germline V and J ends were trimmed by 6 bases and 11 bases, with 16 bases remaining between them. The CDR3 spans 11 residues.

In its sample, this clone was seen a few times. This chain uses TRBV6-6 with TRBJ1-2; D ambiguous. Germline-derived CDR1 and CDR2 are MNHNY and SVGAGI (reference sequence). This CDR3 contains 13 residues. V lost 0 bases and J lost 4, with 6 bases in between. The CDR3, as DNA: TGTGCCAGCAGTTACTCGCTCATCTATGGCTACACCTTC. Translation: CASSYSLIYGYTF.

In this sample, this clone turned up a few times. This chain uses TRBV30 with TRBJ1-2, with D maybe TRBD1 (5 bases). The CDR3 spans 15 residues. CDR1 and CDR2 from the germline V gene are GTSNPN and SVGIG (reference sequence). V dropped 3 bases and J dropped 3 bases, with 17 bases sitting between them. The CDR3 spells CAWRGETERHYGYTF. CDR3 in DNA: TGTGCCTGGAGAGGTGAGACAGAACGACACTATGGCTACACCTTC.

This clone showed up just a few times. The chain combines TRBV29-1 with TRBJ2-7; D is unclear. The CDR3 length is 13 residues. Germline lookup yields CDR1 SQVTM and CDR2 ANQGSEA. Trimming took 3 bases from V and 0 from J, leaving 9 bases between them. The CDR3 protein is CSVDDPFSYEQYF. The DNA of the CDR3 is TGCAGCGTTGATGATCCGTTCTCCTACGAGCAGTACTTC.

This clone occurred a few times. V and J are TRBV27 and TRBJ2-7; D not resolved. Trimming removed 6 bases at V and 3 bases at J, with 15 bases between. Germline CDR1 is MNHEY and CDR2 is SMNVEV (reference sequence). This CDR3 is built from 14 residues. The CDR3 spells CASRPFSGFYEQYF. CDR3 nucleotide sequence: TGTGCCAGCAGGCCGTTTAGTGGCTTCTACGAGCAGTACTTC.